The sequence of this T cell receptor beta chain was determined in a study of early T cells in non-severe SARS-CoV-2 infection. As for the study in general: Chains stayed unpaired after sequencing of bulk RNA from unsorted whole blood.

This clonotype was seen many times. The germline gives CDR1 LGHNT, CDR2 FRNRAP. CDR3 length: 11 amino acids. V gave up 2 bases and J gave up 5 bases, with 4 bases separating them. TCRdb re-called the 5' RACE reads through MiXCR, storing one row per CDR3 protein. The sample lists approximately 69,000 distinct CDR3 sequences; roughly an eighth were seen once. The chain carries TRBV12-5 and TRBJ2-7; no firm D call. The clonotype comes from an adult who was a healthcare worker with PCR-confirmed SARS-CoV-2 infection or an uninfected control (not recorded which). The source was whole blood, collected at baseline. This CDR3 reads CASGLINEQYF. In DNA, the CDR3 is TGTGCTAGTGGTTTGATCAACGAGCAGTACTTC.